This T cell receptor beta chain was retrieved from a study of regulatory T cells in long-lasting Graves disease. General study points: Persistent disease favored TRBV28, TRBJ1-2 and TRBJ2-5. Persistent Graves' cases showed lower TCR diversity than newly diagnosed cases.

Details on this clonotype: The antigen is not known.

Building of the TCR beta libraries involved iRepertoire HTBI primers and Arm-PCR of CDR3 regions. TCRdb redid the calling of the multiplex PCR reads with MiXCR, one entry per CDR3 protein. The sample records 400,000 or so distinct CDR3 sequences, less than 25% being singletons. V was pared by 2 bases and J by 0 bases, with 10 bases between. Per the germline V gene, CDR1 is KGHSH and CDR2 is LQKENI. The CDR3 spans 15 residues. Described time point: persistent/refractory GD, antithyroid drugs over 5 years with positive TRAb. Researchers made the TCR library from RNA that was extracted from PBMCs. Diagnoses of Graves' disease were made by American Thyroid Association guidelines. Around 9.8 milliliters of peripheral blood were taken and placed in EDTA tubes.

This sample comprised peripheral blood mononuclear cells (PBMCs), obtained when the disease was refractory, from a patient treated with antithyroid drugs. This TCR was sampled from a female donor with Graves disease. The chain has TRBV18 and TRBJ1-1; D ambiguous. Written as DNA, the CDR3 is TGTGCCAGCTCACCAACCCTCTCGCTGAACACTGAAGCTTTCTTT. Translated: CASSPTLSLNTEAFF.